The present T cell receptor (beta chain) was sequenced within a study of blood T cell repertoires in COVID-19 (dated by TCRdb to 2020 to 2022). Turning to the overall study: Samples covering the acute and convalescent phases of COVID-19 were provided by collaborators in the United States, Italy and Spain. The prospective study material was composed of cDNA or gDNA derived from T cells, B-cell-depleted T cells, or PBMCs. The dataset comprised deeply sampled blood TCRbeta repertoires from subjects exposed to, actively infected with, or recovered from COVID-19. The repertoires were made available in a free public database intended to serve as a resource for research on the immune response to SARS-CoV-2. The samples were drawn from the first 160 participants of the ongoing ImmuneRACE study and from 950 to 1,500 subjects provided by 6 global collaborators. Sample metadata almost always included a de-identified subject ID, COVID-19 status, age in years and sex. Where HLA class I and class II types were available, the types were taken from metadata supplied by the sample provider, not from assay-based typing.

The immunoSEQ Assay, a bias-controlled multiplex PCR, was used to amplify TCRbeta CDR3 regions from genomic DNA. Processing in the source paper ran as follows. The number of nucleated cells in each sample was estimated from the amplification of reference gene primers within the assay. To quantify the absolute abundance of each unique TCRbeta CDR3 rearrangement, sequence reads were collapsed and filtered. For each sample, productive Simpson clonality was calculated as the square root of Simpson's diversity index over productive rearrangements. TCRdb retrieved this table from immuneACCESS and kept in-frame rearrangements only. Not all clones are present; in checked studies, unresolved V genes account for under half, and no reason is known for the remainder. V, J and clone size derive from that table, while D and trimming were established from the DNA sequence. Counted in this sample were some 320,000 clones; 85% of them appeared once. 1.9% of the sample is held by the ten biggest clonotypes.

Enrolling through a virtual design, the prospective study's participants ranged in age from roughly 18 to 100 years and lived across 24 United States geographic areas. To assign participants to cohorts, the prospective study relied on clinical history that participants themselves reported in a screening survey and a study questionnaire. Exposed participants had been in contact with someone with a PCR-confirmed or clinician-diagnosed COVID-19 case within 2 weeks of study entry. In the prospective study, whole blood, serum and a nasopharyngeal or oropharyngeal swab were collected from each participant by mobile phlebotomists. Additional blood draws and questionnaires over a 2-month period could optionally be provided by prospective study participants. Before DNA extraction, prospective study blood samples were shipped either frozen or at room temperature. General study outcomes and caveats: The amount of clinical and demographic metadata varied by source and participant and was provided uncurated.

Worth noting for this clone: Its antigen is currently not known. Within one base of it there is no much larger clone, and no base qualities were kept. Other DNA sequences in the sample encode the same CDR3.

Here V drops 4 bases and J drops 4 bases, and the junction holds 2 bases not matched to any gene. CDR1 and CDR2 are drawn from the germline V gene (reference sequence): LGHDT, YNNKEL. The CDR3 has 14 amino acids, counting the end cysteine and phenylalanine. The DNA shown is the 42-base CDR3, in frame from base 1. Sequenced: PBMCs or T cells enriched from blood (not recorded which). The sequence links TRBV3-1 (or the pseudogene TRBV3-2) to TRBJ2-7; TRBD2 fits 12 bases in the junction. The sequence came from a woman aged 30 to 39 who had been exposed to COVID-19. The DNA sequence follows: TGTGCCAGCAGCCCAGGACTAGCGGGGTACGAGCAGTACTTC. It translates to CASSPGLAGYEQYF.